This is a list of T cell receptor beta chains from one sample in a study of T cell responses to AZD1222 COVID-19 vaccine. Data came from immunoSEQ multiplex PCR; TCRdb stores just in-frame clones and leaves some out. The sample lists 100,000 to 150,000 clones; less than 95% were seen once. The sample consisted of peripheral blood, taken on day 0 of MenACWY control vaccination. Every receptor here comes from an adult in good health. CDR3s include the opening cysteine and the closing phenylalanine or tryptophan. A D gene is named only where the DNA matches it firmly.

J | D | V | length | CDR3
TRBJ2-3 | TRBD2 | TRBV18 | 17 | CASSPLTSGGATDTQYF
TRBJ1-1 | - | TRBV7-9 | 13 | CASIDNLNTEAFF
TRBJ2-7 | - | TRBV7-6 | 14 | CASSLAGHTYEQYF
TRBJ2-2 | TRBD2 | TRBV28 | 18 | CASSSGTSGGADTGELFF
TRBJ1-4 | - | TRBV7-6 | 14 | CASSPGTRNEKLFF
TRBJ2-3 | - | TRBV7-2 | 14 | CASSSDSGSDTQYF
TRBJ1-4 | - | TRBV5-1 | 14 | CASSSGKQWEKLFF
TRBJ1-4 | TRBD1 | TRBV27 | 17 | CASSFYRGSSTNEKLFF
TRBJ1-2 | TRBD1 | TRBV4-3 | 13 | CASSVQGVYGYTF
TRBJ2-1 | - | TRBV28 | 15 | CASRRRGRTNNEQFF
TRBJ2-3 | TRBD2 | TRBV6-1 | 16 | CASSENPSGSTDTQYF
TRBJ2-2 | - | TRBV19 | 15 | CASSIDIANTGELFF
TRBJ2-3 | - | TRBV11-2 | 14 | CASSPLGPVNTQYF
TRBJ2-2 | TRBD2 | TRBV6-5 | 13 | CASSPGRAGELFF
TRBJ1-5 | - | TRBV19 | 18 | CASSTAGGGGRKYQPQHF
TRBJ1-2 | TRBD1 | TRBV5-8 | 18 | CASMLTGQPASRNYGYTF
TRBJ2-3 | TRBD2 | TRBV14 | 17 | CASSQERELRGTDTQYF
TRBJ1-5 | TRBD1 | TRBV18 | 13 | CASSPDRDQPQHF
TRBJ1-5 | - | TRBV21-1 | 17 | CASTHTGTGFCNQPQHF
TRBJ2-2 | - | TRBV5-1 | 16 | CASSSGVVVLDGELFF
TRBJ2-1 | - | TRBV9 | 15 | CASSGRLGGYNEQFF
TRBJ2-3 | - | TRBV14 | 11 | CASSLGGTQYF
TRBJ2-7 | - | TRBV4-2 | 15 | CASSQEGAPGYEQYF
TRBJ1-5 | - | TRBV7-9 | 15 | CASSPSSVSLQPQHF
TRBJ2-1 | TRBD2 | TRBV15 | 15 | CATSRDPGLANEQFF
TRBJ1-1 | - | TRBV9 | 14 | CASSVGSQNTEAFF
TRBJ1-5 | TRBD1 | TRBV28 | 20 | CASSSQTGGAWGYSNQPQHF
TRBJ2-1 | TRBD2 | TRBV2 | 15 | CASSVSSGGADEQFF
TRBJ1-1 | - | TRBV5-8 | 13 | CASRRDEAGGAFF
TRBJ1-2 | - | TRBV3-1/TRBV3-2 | 14 | CASSVLGGANGYTF
TRBJ2-1 | TRBD2 | TRBV18 | 14 | CASSSRLANNEQFF
TRBJ2-1 | - | TRBV27 | 14 | CASSRVSSYNEQFF
TRBJ1-1 | - | TRBV6-5 | 13 | CASSSTERTEAFF
TRBJ2-1 | TRBD1 | TRBV7-9 | 14 | CASSLGQGVNEQFF
TRBJ2-7 | - | TRBV4-1 | 16 | CASSQDPRERGPEQYF
TRBJ1-3 | TRBD1 | TRBV7-6 | 18 | CASSLVDRVHSSGNTIYF
TRBJ1-1 | - | TRBV19 | 17 | CASSIVPGQGMNTEAFF
TRBJ1-6 | TRBD1 | TRBV18 | 16 | CASSPGTGASNSPLHF
TRBJ2-1 | - | TRBV7-6 | 17 | CASSLPSRDMRMNEQFF
TRBJ2-3 | TRBD1 | TRBV5-6 | 16 | CASSHMTGRSKDTQYF
TRBJ1-5 | - | TRBV6-2/TRBV6-3 | 16 | CASSYSSGLGNQPQHF
TRBJ2-5 | - | TRBV18 | 14 | CASSQQGGQETQYF
TRBJ1-1 | - | TRBV28 | 13 | CASRGALAAEAFF
TRBJ2-1 | - | TRBV6-4 | 15 | CASSPGLSSYNEQFF
TRBJ2-3 | - | TRBV3-1/TRBV3-2 | 14 | CASSQRRHTDTQYF
TRBJ2-3 | TRBD2 | TRBV4-3 | 16 | CASSQASGGALDTQYF
TRBJ1-5 | TRBD1 | TRBV27 | 15 | CASSLDRGINQPQHF
TRBJ1-1 | - | TRBV6-5 | 13 | CASSYEAGTEAFF
TRBJ1-2 | - | TRBV6-1 | 14 | CASSEVGGNYGYTF
TRBJ2-1 | - | TRBV28 | 17 | CASSLSRSGHSYNEQFF
TRBJ1-2 | TRBD1 | TRBV7-8 | 14 | CASSGTGTGYGYTF
TRBJ1-4 | - | TRBV27 | 14 | CATTKPPYNEKLFF
TRBJ2-2 | - | TRBV24-1 | 19 | CATSDSLGGQGVNTGELFF
TRBJ2-1 | TRBD1 | TRBV7-3 | 16 | CASSLRGQGAYNEQFF